A single sample is the source of the 5 T cell receptor beta chains below, sequenced in a study of regulatory T cells in long-lasting Graves disease (dated by TCRdb to about 2021). To prepare the library, multiplex PCR was applied. For sequencing, an Illumina HiSeq 4000 was employed. TCR beta libraries were built with iRepertoire HTBI primers and Arm-PCR amplification of CDR3 regions. Starting from the raw public reads, TCRdb applied fastp trimming at Q25, assembled clones with MiXCR and retained in-frame beta chains. Each CDR3 protein gets just one entry, which takes the most common genes and DNA from the rows behind it. The table for this sample lists some 240,000 distinct CDR3 sequences; roughly 20% of them were counted only once. The ten biggest clones cover approximately 10% of the sample. The time point label on this specimen signifies: newly diagnosed GD, antithyroid drugs for less than 3 months. For both TCR sequencing and RNA sequencing, RNA was extracted from PBMCs using TRIzol.

The same sample was also used in a study of T cells in Graves' hyperthyroidism and ophthalmopathy.

The sample here was peripheral blood mononuclear cells (PBMCs), taken at new diagnosis, from a patient treated with antithyroid drugs. These receptors originate from a woman under 40 with Graves disease. Donor details come from another sample of the same person, matched by shared clones.

This clonotype was counted ten times or more. J is TRBJ2-7 and V is TRBV11-2; TRBD1 aligns across 12 bases. The CDR3 runs 16 residues. Germline assignment: CDR1 SGHAT and CDR2 FQNNGV. With V trimmed by 2 bases and J by 5 bases, 7 bases remained unmatched. The CDR3 sequence is CASSLNFGTGGDEQYF. The DNA for the CDR3 is TGTGCCAGCAGCTTAAACTTTGGGACAGGGGGCGACGAGCAGTACTTC. Full variable domain (outside the CDR3, taken from reference TRBV11-2 and TRBJ2-7): EAGVAQSPRYKIIEKRQSVAFWCNPISGHATLYWYQQILGQGPKLLIQFQNNGVVDDSQLPKDRFSAERLKGVDSTLKIQPAKLEDSAVYLCASSLNFGTGGDEQYFGPGTRLTVT.

Regarding this clonotype: Given a much more abundant clone one base away, this may be a read error. The rearrangement links TRBV7-9 to TRBJ1-5; D is possibly TRBD1 (6 bases). Deletions cut 6 bases from V and 7 bases from J, with 19 bases between. Germline V gene sequence: CDR1 SEHNR, CDR2 FQNEAQ (reference sequence). CDR3 length: 15 amino acids. CDR3 nucleotides: TGTGCCAGCAGTTCCGGGCCAGGGGAGGGCCAGCCCCAGCATTTT. Translated: CASSSGPGEGQPQHF.

This clonotype was detected ten times or more. The chain uses TRBV6-1 and TRBJ2-1, with 8 bases lining up with TRBD1. CDR3 length: 15 amino acids. The V gene end was trimmed by 8 bases and the J gene end by 2 bases; junction bases not matched to a gene: 8. The germline V gene encodes CDR1 MNHNS and CDR2 SASEGT. The CDR3 is CASRKQGVPYNEQFF. CDR3 in DNA: TGTGCCAGCCGGAAACAGGGGGTACCCTACAATGAGCAGTTCTTC.

Many counts were recorded for this clonotype. The rearrangement joins TRBV3-1 to TRBJ1-2, with D hard to call. With 1 base removed from V and 0 bases from J, the gap between germline ends came to 9 bases. Germline CDR1 LGHDT, CDR2 YNNKEL (reference sequence). The CDR3 contains 15 residues. The CDR3 coding sequence is TGTGCCAGCAGCCAAGGAACACAGTCTAACTATGGCTACACCTTC. Encoded protein: CASSQGTQSNYGYTF.

This clonotype was picked up many times. The chain links TRBV6-1 to TRBJ1-2; D gene uncertain. V was clipped by 5 bases and J by 4 bases, with 5 bases between them. The V gene's germline CDR1 is MNHNS and CDR2 SASEGT. The length of the CDR3 is 11 residues. CDR3 coding DNA: TGTGCCAGCAGTCCTGTCTATGGCTACACCTTC. It yields the protein CASSPVYGYTF.